Presented here are 23 T cell receptor beta chains from one specimen sequenced in a study of cytomegalovirus exposure and HLA in healthy donors. The PCR had 60 Vbeta and 13 Jbeta primers. This table comes from immunoSEQ multiplex PCR, and its TCRdb copy is limited to in-frame clones, with some not included. The sample lists about 170,000 clones; roughly 80% were seen once. Sequencing was performed on PBMCs. The receptors stem from a male donor in good health and CMV-seronegative.

V and J are TRBV27 and TRBJ1-1; 9 bases agree with TRBD1. J lost 1 base, V lost 7 bases, and 16 bases had no gene match. Germline V gene lookup returns CDR1 MNHEY and CDR2 SMNVEV (reference sequence). There are 18 residues in the CDR3. The CDR3 protein is CASTSRPGQGPQNTEAFF. CDR3 in DNA: TGTGCCAGCACCTCCCGACCTGGACAGGGGCCTCAGAACACTGAAGCTTTCTTT.

The rearrangement uses TRBV19 and TRBJ2-5; D call uncertain. The length of the CDR3 is 14 residues. The V end was cut by 5 bases, the J end by 5 bases, with 15 bases between. Germline-derived CDR1 and CDR2 are LNHDA and SQIVND (reference sequence). The CDR3 reads CASSLRSRIETQYF. CDR3 DNA sequence: TGTGCCAGTAGTCTAAGATCCCGAATCGAGACCCAGTACTTC.

The J gene is TRBJ2-7, the V gene TRBV27; 13 bases align to TRBD2. The CDR3 length is 17 residues. Looked up from germline, CDR1 is MNHEY and CDR2 is SMNVEV (reference sequence). The J segment lost 0 bases and the V segment lost 7 bases, leaving 9 bases of the junction unmatched. The CDR3 here is CASTDRTSGGPSYEQYF. The CDR3 DNA sequence: TGTGCCAGCACCGACCGGACTAGCGGGGGCCCCTCCTACGAGCAGTACTTC.

CDR3 in DNA: TGTGCCAGCAGTGAGGGGAGATACGGAAAACTGTTTTTT. This gives the protein CASSEGRYGKLFF. The V and J genes are TRBV2 and TRBJ1-4; D call uncertain. Between the trimmed V and J ends, which lost 3 bases and 10 bases, there was a span of 12 bases. The CDR3 runs to 13 residues. Germline V CDR1 and CDR2: SNHLY, FYNNEI.

CDR3 nucleotide sequence: TGTGCCAGCAGCCCTGGACTAGCGCATTACAATGAGCAGTTCTTC. This codes for CASSPGLAHYNEQFF. The genes are TRBV7-2 and TRBJ2-1, with TRBD2 identical over 9 bases. From germline, CDR1 is SGHTA and CDR2 FQGNSA. The CDR3 covers 15 residues. The V gene end was trimmed by 5 bases and the J gene end by 4 bases; junction bases not matched to a gene: 6.

In its sample, this clone was seen a few times. The gene calls are TRBV25-1 and TRBJ2-1, with 9 bases fitting TRBD1. J was trimmed by 6 bases and V by 2 bases; bases with no gene match: 5. This CDR3 region has 15 residues. CDR1 is MGHDK and CDR2 is SYGVNS in the germline V gene. The CDR3 spells CASSEGTGISNEQFF. The DNA of the CDR3 is TGTGCCAGCAGTGAAGGGACAGGGATATCCAATGAGCAGTTCTTC.

The rearrangement joins TRBV2 to TRBJ2-2, with D tentatively TRBD2 (5 bases). The CDR3 length is 13 residues. Germline CDR1 is SNHLY and CDR2 is FYNNEI. Deletions cut 7 bases from V and 6 bases from J, with 12 bases between. This CDR3 reads CASKLAPSGELFF. Written as DNA, the CDR3 is TGTGCCAGCAAGCTAGCACCGTCCGGGGAGCTGTTTTTT.

In its sample, this clone was seen once. The genes are TRBV7-8 and TRBJ1-5; D remains unclear. V lost 4 bases to trimming and J lost 5 bases, with 9 bases between them. The V gene's germline CDR1 is SGHVS and CDR2 FQNEAQ. The CDR3 is 13 residues long. The CDR3 is CASSYDNYQPQHF. The CDR3 DNA sequence: TGTGCCAGCAGCTACGACAATTATCAGCCCCAGCATTTT. Based on the CDR3 plus reference TRBV7-8 and TRBJ1-5, the full variable domain is GAGVSQSPRYKVAKRGQDVALRCDPISGHVSLFWYQQALGQGPEFLTYFQNEAQLDKSGLPSDRFFAERPEGSVSTLKIQRTQQEDSAVYLCASSYDNYQPQHFGDGTRLSIL.

V is TRBV2 and J is TRBJ1-4; 9 nucleotides align to TRBD1. The CDR3 spans 15 residues. Unmatched junction bases numbered 10, after V lost 6 bases and J lost 8 bases. Germline loops: CDR1 SNHLY, CDR2 FYNNEI. CDR3 sequence (DNA): TGTGCCAGCAGCGAGGCACAGGGGGCTGGAGAAAAACTGTTTTTT. Translating it yields CASSEAQGAGEKLFF.

The V gene is TRBV27, the J gene TRBJ1-5; 7 bases map to TRBD1. This CDR3 has 15 amino acids. CDR1 MNHEY and CDR2 SMNVEV come from the germline V gene (reference sequence). V shed 6 bases and J 0 bases; nucleotides not matched to a gene: 5. This chain's CDR3 is CASRWQGVSNQPQHF. The CDR3 region has the DNA TGTGCCAGCAGATGGCAGGGGGTTAGCAATCAGCCCCAGCATTTT.

The V gene is TRBV5-5, the J gene TRBJ1-2; TRBD1 agrees at 9 bases. Germline V gives CDR1 SGHKS, CDR2 YYEKEE (reference sequence). This CDR3 has 13 residues. V was pared by 3 bases and J by 6 bases, with 3 bases of the junction left unmatched. As DNA, the CDR3 is TGTGCCAGCAGCTGGCGGGACAGGGATGGCTACACCTTC. Translated: CASSWRDRDGYTF.

The chain has TRBV5-1 and TRBJ2-3, with 11 bases aligning to TRBD1. Germline CDR1 is SGHRS and CDR2 is YFSETQ. This CDR3 is 17 amino acids long. Trimming took 5 bases from V and 0 from J; bases not matched to a gene: 8. The CDR3 protein is CASSSGTGGASTDTQYF. The DNA for the CDR3 is TGCGCCAGCAGTTCCGGGACAGGGGGAGCTAGCACAGATACGCAGTATTTT.

The chain joins TRBV9 to TRBJ1-1, with D maybe TRBD1 (6 bases). V was pared by 4 bases and J by 4 bases, with 17 bases between. Per germline, CDR1 SGDLS and CDR2 YYNGEE. The CDR3 contains 15 residues. CDR3 bases: TGTGCCAGCAGCCTTCGGGGGGGCGGCGGCACTGAAGCTTTCTTT. Amino acids: CASSLRGGGGTEAFF.

Details on this clone: The sample has other DNA sequences that encode this CDR3 too. The V and J genes are TRBV27 and TRBJ2-7, with 8 bases lining up with TRBD1. CDR1 and CDR2 (germline): MNHEY, SMNVEV (reference sequence). There are 13 residues in the CDR3. Germline trimming cut 4 bases from V and 3 bases from J; bases unmatched to any gene: 2. CDR3 bases: TGTGCCAGCAGTTGGGACAGGAGCTACGAGCAGTACTTC. Its translation: CASSWDRSYEQYF.

Only one count was recorded for this clone. The chain links TRBV18 to TRBJ2-2; TRBD1 aligns across 7 bases. CDR1 KGHSH and CDR2 LQKENI come from the germline V gene. V dropped 3 bases and J dropped 4; count of bases not matched to a gene: 5. The CDR3 runs to 15 residues. DNA for the CDR3: TGTGCCAGCTCACCCTACAGGGGATCCACCGGGGAGCTGTTTTTT. It codes for CASSPYRGSTGELFF.

The chain is built from TRBV5-1 and TRBJ1-6, with D tentatively TRBD1 (6 bases). Germline-derived CDR1 and CDR2 are SGHRS and YFSETQ. This CDR3 has 15 amino acids. The germline V and J ends were trimmed by 4 bases and 0 bases, with 8 bases remaining between them. For the CDR3, the DNA is TGCGCCAGCAGCGAACAGGGCTCCTATAATTCACCCCTCCACTTT. Its protein is CASSEQGSYNSPLHF.

J is TRBJ1-6 and V is TRBV7-9; D is uncertain. Germline V gene data show CDR1 as SEHNR and CDR2 as FQNEAQ (reference sequence). The CDR3 sequence is 15 residues long. Trimming pared 0 bases from V and 10 bases from J, leaving 13 bases between. The CDR3 spells CASSLASRSGSPLHF. The CDR3 nucleotides read TGTGCCAGCAGCTTAGCGTCAAGGTCGGGATCACCCCTCCACTTT. Using reference TRBV7-9 and TRBJ1-6 for the parts outside the CDR3, the full variable domain is DTGVSQNPRHKITKRGQNVTFRCDPISEHNRLYWYRQTLGQGPEFLTYFQNEAQLEKSRLLSDRFSAERPKGSFSTLEIQRTEQGDSAMYLCASSLASRSGSPLHFGNGTRLTVT.

This chain joins TRBV5-1 and TRBJ1-3; D might be TRBD1 (5 bases). V gave up 4 bases and J gave up 0 bases, with 14 bases separating them. Germline loops: CDR1 SGHRS, CDR2 YFSETQ. This CDR3 is built from 16 residues. Here the CDR3 reads CASSRPSGDSGNTIYF. Here the CDR3 DNA reads TGCGCCAGCAGCCGTCCATCGGGGGACTCTGGAAACACCATATATTTT.

This clone was counted between two and nine times. This chain uses TRBV11-2 with TRBJ2-3; 11 bases fit TRBD2. Germline loops: CDR1 SGHAT, CDR2 FQNNGV. The CDR3 consists of 16 residues. V lost 3 bases, J lost 3 bases, and 5 bases stayed unmatched. In nucleotides, the CDR3 is TGTGCCAGCAGCTTTAGCGGGGGGGTTGGAACAGATACGCAGTATTTT. It codes for CASSFSGGVGTDTQYF. Looking up the rest from reference TRBV11-2 and TRBJ2-3 gives the full variable domain: EAGVAQSPRYKIIEKRQSVAFWCNPISGHATLYWYQQILGQGPKLLIQFQNNGVVDDSQLPKDRFSAERLKGVDSTLKIQPAKLEDSAVYLCASSFSGGVGTDTQYFGPGTRLTVL.

The J gene is TRBJ2-5, the V gene TRBV18; D is unclear. With the DNA end fitting TRBJ2-7 better, the J assignment may be wrong. Germline V gene data show CDR1 as KGHSH and CDR2 as LQKENI. This CDR3 has 13 amino acids. The DNA of the CDR3 is TGTGCCAGCTCACCACCAAATAGCTACGAGCAGTACTTC. It translates to CASSPPNSYEQYF.

The chain uses TRBV19 and TRBJ2-3, with TRBD2 matching over 9 bases. CDR1 and CDR2 (germline): LNHDA, SQIVND (reference sequence). The V gene end was trimmed by 5 bases and the J gene end by 7 bases; junction bases not matched to a gene: 7. The CDR3 loop spans 14 amino acids. CDR3 in DNA: TGTGCCAGTAGTCGGCGGGAGGGTAGATATACGCAGTATTTT. This translates into CASSRREGRYTQYF.

V is TRBV19 and J is TRBJ1-3; D is undetermined. CDR3 length equals 16 residues. From germline, CDR1 is LNHDA and CDR2 SQIVND (reference sequence). Trimming stripped 4 bases from V and 0 bases from J, with 13 bases between. As DNA, the CDR3 is TGTGCCAGTAGTAGCGGCAGACCGAGCTCTGGAAACACCATATATTTT. Protein sequence: CASSSGRPSSGNTIYF.

The chain uses TRBV11-2 and TRBJ2-3; 12 positions match TRBD2. The CDR3 consists of 16 residues. V lost 1 base to trimming and J lost 5 bases; unmatched junction nucleotides: 4. Germline CDR1 SGHAT, CDR2 FQNNGV. The CDR3, as DNA: TGTGCCAGCAGCTTAGTCCTAGCGGGGGGGCGAGATACGCAGTATTTT. Protein product: CASSLVLAGGRDTQYF.